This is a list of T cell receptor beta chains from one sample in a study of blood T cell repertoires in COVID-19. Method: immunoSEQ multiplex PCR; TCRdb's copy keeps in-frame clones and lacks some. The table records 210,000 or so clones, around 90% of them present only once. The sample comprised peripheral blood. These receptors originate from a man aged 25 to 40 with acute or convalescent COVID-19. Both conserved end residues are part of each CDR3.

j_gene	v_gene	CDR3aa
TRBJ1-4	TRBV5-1	CASSTGASNEKLFF
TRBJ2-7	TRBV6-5	CASSYSGPTWGHEQYF
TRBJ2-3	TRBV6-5	CASSLTGVGDTQYF
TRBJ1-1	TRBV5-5	CASSSRTENTEAFF
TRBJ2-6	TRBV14	CASSQGQGAGANVLTF
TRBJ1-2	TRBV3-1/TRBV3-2	CASSPLDTSGYTF
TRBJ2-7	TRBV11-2	CASSPLRGGSSSYEQYF
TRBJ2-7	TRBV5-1	CASSTSGPYEQYF
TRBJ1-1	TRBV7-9	CASSQRQGAEAFF
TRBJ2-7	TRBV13	CASSLGSSRLYEQYF
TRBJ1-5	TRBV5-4	CASSQGGVIGNQPQHF
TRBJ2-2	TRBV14	CASSHGGRASGELFF
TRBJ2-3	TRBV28	CASSLGLRANTDTQYF
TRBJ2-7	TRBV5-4	CASSLAGGSGSYEQYF
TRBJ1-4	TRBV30	CAWSDGGQNEKLFF
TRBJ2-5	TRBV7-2	CASSLVRTSYFQTQYF
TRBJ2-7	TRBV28	CASSIAGTSGRGYEQYF
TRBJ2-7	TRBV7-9	CASSQGLVRERYEQYF
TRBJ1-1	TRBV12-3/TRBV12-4	CASSWGRNTEAFF
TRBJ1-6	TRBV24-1	CATSDLPYRGLDSPLHF
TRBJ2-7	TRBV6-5	CASMFGGSYEQYF
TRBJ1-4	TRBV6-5	CASSSEIWGAGEKLFF
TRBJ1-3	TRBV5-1	CASRAQGVNSGNTIYF
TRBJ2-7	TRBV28	CASSSPLSPTGHSSYEQYF
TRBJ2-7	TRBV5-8	CASYHCPRPTSGRCEQYF